A single sample is the source of the 10 T cell receptor beta chains below, sequenced in a study of tumor-infiltrating lymphocytes in primary liver carcinoma. Investigators took RNA and DNA out together from 20-30 mg of unsorted bulk tissue. Making TCR beta cDNA involved approximately 520 ng total RNA and a constant-region primer. It was through three nested multiplex PCR rounds of slightly modified ARM-PCR that TCR beta libraries arose. The two initial PCR rounds, around 11 cycles each, used TRBV1-TRBV30 forward and C-beta reverse primers. TCRdb ran MiXCR on the multiplex PCR reads and lists one entry per CDR3 protein. The sample has about 100,000 distinct CDR3 sequences; less than 75% are singletons. Sample: tumor-adjacent normal liver tissue. The receptors come from a man in his forties or fifties with primary liver carcinoma and hepatitis B virus infection.

This clonotype was seen a single time. J is TRBJ1-6 and V is TRBV6-5; D is unresolved. V gave up 6 bases and J gave up 16 bases, with 19 bases separating them. Germline V CDR1 and CDR2: MNHEY, SVGAGI. The CDR3 spans 13 residues. CDR3 sequence (DNA): TGTGCCAGCAGAGCTTGGTATAATTTACCACTCCACTTT. It yields the protein CASRAWYNLPLHF.

As regards this clonotype: It is likely a read error, because the conserved phenylalanine at the end of the CDR3 is missing. The rearrangement joins TRBV4-1 to TRBJ2-7; TRBD2 matches 8 bases. The CDR3 runs to 15 residues. Looked up from germline, CDR1 is MGHRA and CDR2 is YSYEKL. The DNA for the CDR3 is TGCACCAGTAGCCAAGAGTTAGCGGGGTCCTACGAGCAGTACCTC. This encodes CTSSQELAGSYEQYL.

In regard to this clonotype: The junction shows a germline mismatch at one end, possibly a read error. The J gene is TRBJ1-1, the V gene TRBV6-5; TRBD1 might be the D (5 bases). The length of the CDR3 is 13 residues. Germline CDR1 reads MNHEY; CDR2 reads SVGAGI. CDR3 in amino acids: CASSKQGYTEALF. CDR3 nucleotide sequence: TGTGCCAGCAGTAAGCAGGGCTACACTGAAGCTCTCTTT.

About this clonotype itself: Since a much larger clone is just one base distant, this may be a read error. The rearrangement links TRBV5-6 to TRBJ2-1, with D possibly being TRBD2 (6 bases). CDR1 SGHDT and CDR2 YYEEEE come from the germline V gene. The CDR3 covers 17 residues. V dropped 3 bases and J dropped 4 bases, with 20 bases sitting between them. The CDR3 reads CASSYWFYSGLYNEQFF. DNA for the CDR3: TGTGCCAGCAGCTACTGGTTCTACAGCGGACTATACAATGAGCAGTTCTTC.

As regards this clonotype: This may come from a read error, since a much larger clone is one base off. No conserved phenylalanine or tryptophan is present at the end of the CDR3, so a read error is the likely explanation. The DNA of the CDR3 is TGTGCCAGCAGCGACGGGTCCGAGGATAGTCAGCCCCAGCATTTA. The encoded protein is CASSDGSEDSQPQHL. The chain employs TRBV7-8 and TRBJ1-5; D is unresolved. V was clipped by 5 bases and J by 6 bases, with 17 bases between them. This CDR3 is 15 amino acids long. The germline gives CDR1 SGHVS, CDR2 FQNEAQ.

The V call is TRBV6-5, the J call TRBJ2-6; no reliable D call. Germline V gene sequence: CDR1 MNHEY, CDR2 SVGAGI. Deletions cut 2 bases from V and 4 bases from J, with 12 bases between. The CDR3 has 16 residues. The chain's CDR3 is CASSYRGLPGANVLTF. In DNA, the CDR3 is TGTGCCAGCAGTTACCGAGGTCTTCCGGGGGCCAACGTCCTGACTTTC.

This clonotype was recorded at least ten times. The chain couples TRBV6-2 or TRBV6-3 to TRBJ2-7, with D unresolved. Germline lookup yields CDR1 MNHEY and CDR2 SVGEGT. There are 14 residues in the CDR3. V lost 6 bases to trimming and J lost 5 bases, with 17 bases between them. CDR3 loop: CASRRRLGGNEQYF. In DNA form, the CDR3 reads TGTGCCAGCAGGCGTCGACTCGGCGGCAACGAGCAGTACTTC.

This clonotype has a single count. At one end the junction does not follow the germline gene, possibly because of a read error. The V call is TRBV4-1, the J call TRBJ2-7; D tentatively reads TRBD1 or TRBD2 (5 bases each). This CDR3 contains 15 residues. Germline V lookup: CDR1 MGHRA, CDR2 YSYEKL. CDR3 region: CASSQDFPPSREQNF. The CDR3 region has the DNA TGCGCCAGCAGCCAAGATTTCCCTCCCAGCAGGGAGCAGAACTTC.

The rearrangement uses TRBV7-8 and TRBJ2-7, with TRBD2 matching 8 bases. The J segment lost 6 bases and the V segment lost 10 bases, leaving 23 bases of the junction unmatched. Germline V lookup: CDR1 SGHVS, CDR2 FQNEAQ. The CDR3 runs to 17 residues. CDR3 residues: CAICLFRGGTRGSEQYF. The CDR3 DNA reads TGTGCCATCTGCTTATTTCGCGGGGGGACTAGGGGAAGCGAGCAGTACTTC. The whole variable domain, remainder taken from reference TRBV7-8 and TRBJ2-7, is GAGVSQSPRYKVAKRGQDVALRCDPISGHVSLFWYQQALGQGPEFLTYFQNEAQLDKSGLPSDRFFAERPEGSVSTLKIQRTQQEDSAVYLCAICLFRGGTRGSEQYFGPGTRLTVT.

As concerns this clonotype: This CDR3 is missing its conserved last phenylalanine or tryptophan, likely due to a read error. The CDR3 nucleotides are TGTACCAGCAGTCCCCCGGGGGGAAGGGGCACAGATACGCAGTATTCT. Translation: CTSSPPGGRGTDTQYS. The chain combines TRBV6-1 with TRBJ2-3; 7 bases line up with TRBD2. The length of the CDR3 is 16 residues. In germline, CDR1 is MNHNS, CDR2 SASEGT.